Listed below are T cell receptor beta chains from one sample, sequenced in a study of T cells in Graves' hyperthyroidism and ophthalmopathy. MiXCR was run by TCRdb on the multiplex PCR reads, yielding one entry per CDR3 protein. Of hundreds of thousands of distinct CDR3 sequences listed, about 14% are singletons. Input material: blood. Every receptor here comes from a woman aged 50 to 65 with Graves' ophthalmopathy. CDR3s include the opening cysteine and the closing phenylalanine or tryptophan. The D gene is left open where the match is weak. Some rows have no size entry. The others give once, few or many, or a class for an expanded clone.

d_call j_call v_call clone_size cdr3_nt cdr3_aa
NA TRBJ1-1 TRBV5-1 many TGCGCCAGCAATCTGGGACAGAACACTGAAGCTTTCTTT CASNLGQNTEAFF
NA TRBJ1-2 TRBV19 many TGTGCCAGTAGCAAACGGGACTCCACGGCCAATGGCTACACCTTC CASSKRDSTANGYTF
NA TRBJ2-7 TRBV28 many TGTGCCAGCACCGCATGGAGGGGTGGGTACGAGCAGTACTTC CASTAWRGGYEQYF
NA TRBJ2-7 TRBV28 many TGTGCCAGCAGTTTACTGACCTCCGGGGGAAACTACGAGCAGTACTTC CASSLLTSGGNYEQYF
TRBD2 TRBJ2-1 TRBV19 NA TGTGCCAGTAGTCTACGTAGGACTGGCGGGGGTAATGAGCAGTTCTTC CASSLRRTGGGNEQFF
TRBD1 TRBJ1-5 TRBV20-1 few TGCAGTGCTCCCGACAGGGGAGGGGATCAGGCCCAGCATTTT CSAPDRGGDQAQHF
NA TRBJ1-4 TRBV28 NA TGTGCCAGTCTACAGAGACGTAATGAAAAACTGTTTTTT CASLQRRNEKLFF
NA TRBJ1-1 TRBV20-1 many TGCAGTGCTGGGAGGAGTCAGGGTCGAGCTTTCTTT CSAGRSQGRAFF
TRBD2 TRBJ2-2 TRBV5-1 many TGCGCCAGCAGCTGGGCCGGGACTAGGGTCGGGGAGCTGTTTTTT CASSWAGTRVGELFF
NA TRBJ2-7 TRBV20-1 many TGCAGTGCTAGTCAAGGGTCAACCTACGAGCAGTACTTC CSASQGSTYEQYF
NA TRBJ2-1 TRBV7-2 many TGTGCCAGCAGCCAAGCCTCCTTGGGTGGTGAGCAGTTCTTC CASSQASLGGEQFF
NA TRBJ1-1 TRBV6-1 many TGTGCCAGCAGTGGACATCGGGGGACTGAAGCTTTCTTT CASSGHRGTEAFF